This TCR beta chain comes out of a study of cytomegalovirus exposure and HLA in healthy donors. Study context: Roughly 92 million unique TCRs, all from HLA-typed donors, were included in an early release of the data. When 300 to 500 donors were genotyped, 81% of them were found to fall in the Caucasian-associated ancestry cluster. Study results and caveats: Later analysis demonstrated an association between a missense DCLRE1C variant and TCR beta V- and J-gene trimming.

In regard to this clone: The target antigen is unknown.

13 Jbeta primers and 60 Vbeta primers were used for the PCR. Under the authors' procedure: Later, an analysis found 75 million to 100 million unique TCR beta chains, and approximately 10 million of these were shared. Method: immunoSEQ multiplex PCR; TCRdb's copy keeps in-frame clones and lacks some. The V and J calls and clone size are taken from that table; D and trimming were inferred from the DNA. The table records 170,000 or so clones, 75% to 85% of them present only once. The TCR comes from a woman in her twenties or thirties in good health and CMV-seropositive. Sequencing was carried out using PBMCs.

In DNA form, the CDR3 reads TGTGCCAGCAGTTGGGGGGTCCTAGGTCTGAAAGAGACCCAGTACTTC. Translating gives CASSWGVLGLKETQYF. The J gene is TRBJ2-5, the V gene TRBV6-5; D might be TRBD2 (6 bases). V gave up 4 bases and J gave up 3 bases, with 18 bases separating them. Germline V gene lookup returns CDR1 MNHEY and CDR2 SVGAGI. CDR3 length: 16 residues.